This is a list of T cell receptor beta chains from one sample in a study of identifying expanded T cells in peripheral blood. Method: immunoSEQ multiplex PCR; TCRdb's copy keeps in-frame clones and lacks some. The table includes 100,000 to 150,000 clones, about 80% detected once. Specimen: blood. The receptors originated from a person aged 18 to 75 in good health. Both conserved end residues are trimmed from each CDR3.

TRBV7-6,ASSFYSQETQY
TRBV5-1,ASSLLAGGREQF
TRBV20-1,SASMVGKLF
TRBV10-3,AISESHLGGTA
TRBV6-5,ASSYSPDAGGYT
TRBV11-1,ASSFGQGNTEAF
TRBV11-3,ASSLGLNSLVDEQF
TRBV5-1,ASSPGGTNEKLF
TRBV6-5,ATQETGDSYEQY
TRBV19,ASSPYMNTEAF
TRBV18,ASSPPDSRYGYT
TRBV6-5,ASSYQGAGNSPLH
TRBV29-1,SVQGGADYGYT
TRBV4-3,ASSQGPGTGGVLVYEKLF
TRBV27,ASGILGGNSPLH
TRBV5-1,ASSGGGPSTSYEQY
TRBV18,ASSNRSTDTQY
TRBV18,ASSPPRGNTEAF
TRBV18,ASSPPMGQGGSGTQY
TRBV2,ASTRGLMNTEAF
TRBV7-9,ASSLIGTGGNEQY
TRBV7-2,ASSHGYRNTEAF
TRBV18,ASSLGQLNEQF
TRBV7-2,ASSSRRANTEAF
TRBV5-1,ASSLGEGQEAF
TRBV7-2,ASSPDRFNEQF
TRBV5-6,ASSFGGNEQF
TRBV9,ASSAERDRGGYT
TRBV7-2,ASSRTGRAMNTEAF
TRBV6-1,ASSEPGQGTDTQY
TRBV4-3,ASSQVFTDPRDYGYT
TRBV2,ASIVTGQGATEAF
TRBV6-5,ASSYGTGGGYGYT
TRBV5-1,ASSLAQGAQTGYT
TRBV5-6,ASSLAYSGGEAF
TRBV11-3,ASSLVGTGNTEAF
TRBV29-1,SVDRGYGYT
TRBV19,ASSIGARGTEAF
TRBV11-3,ASSFSLGGGNQPQH
TRBV5-6,ASRNRNQETQY
TRBV27,ASQGHPNSPLH
TRBV28,ASSLTGGRGNEQF
TRBV7-8,ASSLYLGSVVVEQY